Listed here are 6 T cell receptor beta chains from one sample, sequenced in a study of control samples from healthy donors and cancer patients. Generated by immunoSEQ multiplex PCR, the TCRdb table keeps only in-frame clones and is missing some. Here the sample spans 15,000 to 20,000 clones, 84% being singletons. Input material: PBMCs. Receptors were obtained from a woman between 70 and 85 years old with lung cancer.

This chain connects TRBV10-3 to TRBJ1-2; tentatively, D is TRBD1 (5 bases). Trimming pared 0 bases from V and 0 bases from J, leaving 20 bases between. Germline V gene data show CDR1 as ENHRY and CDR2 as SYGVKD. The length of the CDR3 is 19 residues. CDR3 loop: CAISESKHQGSPANYGYTF. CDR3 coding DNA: TGTGCCATCAGTGAGTCGAAACACCAGGGATCACCAGCTAACTATGGCTACACCTTC.

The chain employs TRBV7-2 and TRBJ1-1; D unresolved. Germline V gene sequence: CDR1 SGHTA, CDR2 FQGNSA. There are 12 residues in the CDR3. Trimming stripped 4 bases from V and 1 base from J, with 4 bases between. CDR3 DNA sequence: TGTGCCAGCAGCTCAAGGAACACTGAAGCTTTCTTT. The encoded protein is CASSSRNTEAFF.

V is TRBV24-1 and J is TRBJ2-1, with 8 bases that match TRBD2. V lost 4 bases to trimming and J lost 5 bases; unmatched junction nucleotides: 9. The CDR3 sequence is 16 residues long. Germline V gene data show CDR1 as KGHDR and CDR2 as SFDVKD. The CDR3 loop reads CATSDPVGSGNNEQFF. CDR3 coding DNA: TGTGCCACCAGTGACCCCGTCGGTAGCGGGAACAATGAGCAGTTCTTC.

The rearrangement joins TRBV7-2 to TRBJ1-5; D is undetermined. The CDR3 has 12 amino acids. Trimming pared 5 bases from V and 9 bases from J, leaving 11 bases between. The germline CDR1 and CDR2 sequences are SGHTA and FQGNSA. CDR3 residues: CASSPSDGPQHF. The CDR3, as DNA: TGTGCCAGCAGCCCCTCTGACGGGCCCCAGCATTTT.

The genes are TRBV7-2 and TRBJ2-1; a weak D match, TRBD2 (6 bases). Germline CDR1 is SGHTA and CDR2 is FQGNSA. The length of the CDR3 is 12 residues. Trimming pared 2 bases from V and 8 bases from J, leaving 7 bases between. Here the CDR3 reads CASSLWGDEQFF. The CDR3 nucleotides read TGTGCCAGCAGCTTATGGGGGGATGAGCAGTTCTTC.

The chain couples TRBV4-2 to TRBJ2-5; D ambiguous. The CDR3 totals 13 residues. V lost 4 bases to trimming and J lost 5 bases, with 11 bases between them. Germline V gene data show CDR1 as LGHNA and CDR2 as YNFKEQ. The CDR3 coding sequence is TGTGCCAGCAGCCCGGACGTCGGGGAGACCCAGTACTTC. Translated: CASSPDVGETQYF.